Below, 20 T cell receptor beta chains from the same sample are listed, as sequenced in a study of blood T cells in healthy people across ages. A J-beta primer mix and a sample-barcoded 5' primer were used in a second PCR of about 6 to 12 cycles. TCRdb fed the 5' RACE reads into MiXCR, producing one record per CDR3 protein. The sample shows about 800,000 distinct CDR3 sequences, roughly 60% of them seen only once. The sample was blood. The receptors were sampled from a man aged 30 to 45 in good health.

CDR3 region: CASSSVGLDYEQYF. DNA of the CDR3: TGTGCCAGCAGCTCCGTCGGACTAGACTACGAGCAGTACTTC. The chain couples TRBV7-6 to TRBJ2-7, with 7 bases lining up with TRBD2. Losses at the gene ends were 4 bases for V and 3 bases for J; bases not matched to a gene: 6. Germline V lookup: CDR1 SGHVS, CDR2 FNYEAQ. This CDR3 has 14 residues.

This clonotype was recorded a few times. This sequence joins TRBV7-2 and TRBJ1-2, with D unresolved. Trimming took 1 base from V and 8 from J, leaving 11 bases between them. This CDR3 contains 13 residues. The germline gives CDR1 SGHTA, CDR2 FQGNSA. CDR3 protein: CASSLGTSDGYTF. CDR3 bases: TGTGCCAGCAGCTTAGGGACCAGCGACGGCTACACCTTC.

This clonotype was counted once. The chain combines TRBV5-1 with TRBJ1-2; D is unresolved. V was trimmed by 3 bases and J by 3 bases, leaving 6 bases between them. Germline CDR1 reads SGHRS; CDR2 reads YFSETQ. The CDR3 loop spans 12 amino acids. CDR3 in amino acids: CASSSDYYGYTF. The CDR3 DNA is TGCGCCAGCAGCTCAGATTACTATGGCTACACCTTC.

Concerning this clonotype: At one boundary the junction diverges from the germline segment, which might be a read error. V is TRBV4-2 and J is TRBJ1-2, with no clear D. Looked up from germline, CDR1 is LGHNA and CDR2 is YNFKEQ. CDR3 length equals 15 residues. The CDR3 reads CANSQDGVPNYGYTF. The CDR3, as DNA: TGTGCCAACAGCCAAGATGGAGTCCCCAACTATGGCTACACCTTC.

J is TRBJ2-1 and V is TRBV10-3; D unresolved. V lost 7 bases, J lost 5 bases, and 12 bases lay in between. Germline V gene lookup returns CDR1 ENHRY and CDR2 SYGVKD. CDR3 length: 13 amino acids. CDR3 bases: TGTGCCATCAATTCGGCCAGGAACAATGAGCAGTTCTTC. It encodes CAINSARNNEQFF.

The chain recombines TRBV11-3 with TRBJ2-5; either TRBD1 or TRBD2 may supply D (5 bases each). The germline V gene encodes CDR1 SGHNT and CDR2 YENEEA. CDR3 length equals 15 residues. V lost 2 bases and J lost 10, with 20 bases in between. In nucleotides, the CDR3 is TGTGCCAGCAGCTTACCACCGGGGCCTAGCCCGTACCAGTACTTC. It yields the protein CASSLPPGPSPYQYF.

CDR3 loop: CASSPAGGTGDTQYF. The CDR3 nucleotides are TGTGCCAGCAGCCCAGCGGGGGGGACGGGAGATACGCAGTATTTT. J is TRBJ2-3 and V is TRBV7-2; 10 bases agree with TRBD2. CDR1 is SGHTA, CDR2 FQGNSA, per germline. The junction had 7 bases not matched to a gene; V was cut back by 5 bases and J by 5 bases. The CDR3 runs to 15 residues. Together with reference TRBV7-2 and TRBJ2-3, the CDR3 gives the full variable domain: GAGVSQSPSNKVTEKGKDVELRCDPISGHTALYWYRQSLGQGLEFLIYFQGNSAPDKSGLPSDRFSAERTGGSVSTLTIQRTQQEDSAVYLCASSPAGGTGDTQYFGPGTRLTVL.

Comments on this clonotype: Germline and junction disagree at one end, which may indicate a read error. V is TRBV20-1 and J is TRBJ2-3; no clear D gene. Germline V gives CDR1 DFQATT, CDR2 SNEGSKA (reference sequence). This CDR3 comprises 11 residues. CDR3 coding DNA: TGCAGTTCTAGGAGTACAGATACGCAGTATTTT. Residues: CSSRSTDTQYF.

The chain links TRBV5-1 to TRBJ2-3; no definite D call. CDR3 length equals 12 residues. Per germline, CDR1 SGHRS and CDR2 YFSETQ. Trimming pared 6 bases from V and 2 bases from J, leaving 7 bases between. The CDR3 loop reads CASTAHTDTQYF. DNA of the CDR3: TGCGCCAGCACTGCTCACACAGATACGCAGTATTTT.

CDR3 amino acids: CASSQQGYTEAFF. CDR3 in DNA: TGTGCCAGCAGCCAACAGGGGTACACTGAAGCTTTCTTT. This chain joins TRBV14 and TRBJ1-1; a possible D gene is TRBD1 (6 bases). CDR1 and CDR2 from the germline V gene are SGHDN and FVKESK. The CDR3 covers 13 residues. V gave up 2 bases and J gave up 3 bases, with 7 bases separating them.

The genes are TRBV20-1 and TRBJ2-7, with D possibly TRBD2 on 7 matching bases. Per the germline V gene, CDR1 is DFQATT and CDR2 is SNEGSKA (reference sequence). The CDR3 length is 15 residues. Trimming took 5 bases from V and 6 from J, leaving 23 bases between them. CDR3 DNA: TGCAGTGCTCCGGGGGGCTTGGGAACTTTTCGCGAGCAGTACTTC. It codes for CSAPGGLGTFREQYF.

This chain connects TRBV2 to TRBJ2-1; 10 bases are shared with TRBD2. This CDR3 region has 15 residues. CDR1 and CDR2 from the germline V gene are SNHLY and FYNNEI. V trimming: 4 bases; J trimming: 3 bases; junction bases outside the gene matches: 3. In DNA form, the CDR3 reads TGTGCCAGCAGTGGGACTAGCGGCTACTACAATGAGCAGTTCTTC. Amino acid sequence: CASSGTSGYYNEQFF.

In its sample, this clonotype was seen once. The chain is built from TRBV27 and TRBJ2-7; weak D call: TRBD1 (6 bases). Trimming removed 3 bases at V and 5 bases at J, with 14 bases between. Germline V gene data show CDR1 as MNHEY and CDR2 as SMNVEV (reference sequence). CDR3 length: 14 amino acids. The CDR3: CASSFRGVVHEQYF. CDR3 in DNA: TGTGCCAGCAGTTTCAGGGGCGTTGTCCACGAGCAGTACTTC.

This clonotype showed up just a few times. The chain couples TRBV29-1 to TRBJ2-1; TRBD2 matches 13 bases. The V segment lost 7 bases and the J segment 8 bases; nucleotides outside the gene matches: 8. CDR3 length: 14 residues. Germline V lookup: CDR1 SQVTM, CDR2 ANQGSEA. The CDR3 sequence: CSGLTSGRGDEQFF. As DNA, the CDR3 is TGCAGCGGCCTAACTAGCGGGAGGGGAGATGAGCAGTTCTTC.

This clonotype appeared a few times. The rearrangement links TRBV13 to TRBJ2-3; 8 bases are shared with TRBD1. CDR3 length: 15 amino acids. CDR1 and CDR2 from the germline V gene are PRHDT and FYEKMQ (reference sequence). Trimming removed 5 bases from V and 2 bases from J; junction bases left unmatched: 6. The CDR3 DNA follows: TGTGCCAGCAGCGACAGGGGAGGCTCCACAGATACGCAGTATTTT. Protein sequence: CASSDRGGSTDTQYF. Together with reference TRBV13 and TRBJ2-3, the CDR3 gives the full variable domain: AAGVIQSPRHLIKEKRETATLKCYPIPRHDTVYWYQQGPGQDPQFLISFYEKMQSDKGSIPDRFSAQQFSDYHSELNMSSLELGDSALYFCASSDRGGSTDTQYFGPGTRLTVL.

The chain is built from TRBV6-5 and TRBJ1-1; D gene uncertain. V was cut by 2 bases and J by 1 base, with 11 bases left in between. Germline V gives CDR1 MNHEY, CDR2 SVGAGI. CDR3 length: 15 residues. Written as DNA, the CDR3 is TGTGCCAGCAGTTACGGGGTTTGGGGGAACACTGAAGCTTTCTTT. Encoded protein: CASSYGVWGNTEAFF.

V gene TRBV7-2 combines with J gene TRBJ2-5; 7 nucleotides agree with TRBD1. The end of the DNA aligns better with TRBJ2-7, so the J call may be wrong. Per the germline V gene, CDR1 is SGHTA and CDR2 is FQGNSA. CDR3 size: 14 residues. DNA of the CDR3: TGTGCCAGCAGCCCCTACAGGGGCCCCTACGAGCAGTACTTC. Protein sequence: CASSPYRGPYEQYF.

The chain carries TRBV7-6 and TRBJ2-3, with unresolved D. CDR3 size: 12 residues. Germline V gene data show CDR1 as SGHVS and CDR2 as FNYEAQ. Trimming cost V 2 bases and J 6 bases, with 6 bases left between them. CDR3 protein: CASSLKSDTQYF. CDR3 DNA sequence: TGTGCCAGCAGCTTAAAATCGGATACGCAGTATTTT.

This clonotype was observed a few times. This chain joins TRBV7-2 and TRBJ2-4; a possible D gene is TRBD1 (6 bases). The V and J ends lost 3 bases and 7 bases respectively, with 13 bases between them. The CDR3 length is 14 residues. Germline CDR1 SGHTA, CDR2 FQGNSA. The CDR3 spells CASSLQGRWNIQYF. CDR3 in DNA: TGTGCCAGCAGCTTGCAGGGGCGATGGAACATTCAGTACTTC.

The chain links TRBV20-1 to TRBJ1-6; D may be TRBD1 (5 bases). The CDR3 contains 14 residues. Germline CDR1 reads DFQATT; CDR2 reads SNEGSKA (reference sequence). The V end was cut by 3 bases, the J end by 7 bases, with 13 bases between. The CDR3 region is CSARTDRDNSPLHF. DNA for the CDR3: TGCAGTGCTAGGACGGACCGGGACAATTCACCCCTCCACTTT.